These 12 T cell receptor beta chains originate from one sample sequenced in a study of T cell repertoires in cytomegalovirus infection. Their cognate antigens are unknown. TCRdb redid the calling of the reads with MiXCR, one entry per CDR3 protein. The table has some 920,000 distinct CDR3 sequences, approximately 32% seen once. This sample comprised cultured CD8+ T cells from PBMCs, obtained from culture after CMV antigen stimulation. Receptor source: a human donor in good health (CMV status not recorded). Some clones in this sample may be carry-over from other donors' samples.

This clonotype was seen a handful of times. The J gene is TRBJ1-1, the V gene TRBV28, with a possible D match to TRBD1 (5 bases). CDR3 length equals 13 residues. From germline, CDR1 is MDHEN and CDR2 SYDVKM. V was shortened by 6 bases and J by 1 base, with 9 bases between the two germline ends. CDR3 amino acids: CASRGLWNTEAFF. In DNA form, the CDR3 reads TGTGCCAGCAGGGGACTCTGGAACACTGAAGCTTTCTTT.

There are a few counts of this clonotype. The J gene is TRBJ1-1, the V gene TRBV7-9, with a tentative D call TRBD1 (5 bases). The CDR3 totals 13 residues. CDR1 is SEHNR, CDR2 FQNEAQ, per germline (reference sequence). V was clipped by 4 bases and J by 7 bases, with 13 bases between them. The CDR3 here is CASSSPGSVEAFF. The CDR3 DNA reads as TGTGCCAGCAGCTCGCCAGGGTCAGTTGAAGCTTTCTTT.

This clonotype was observed a few times. V usage is TRBV27 and J usage is TRBJ2-1; D call uncertain. Germline V gene sequence: CDR1 MNHEY, CDR2 SMNVEV (reference sequence). The CDR3 contains 14 residues. V was pared by 3 bases and J by 8 bases, with 14 bases between. The CDR3 loop reads CASSFRPTVDEQFF. Here the CDR3 DNA reads TGTGCCAGCAGTTTTCGGCCAACTGTGGATGAGCAGTTCTTC.

The chain recombines TRBV6-2 or TRBV6-3 with TRBJ2-1, with 8 positions matching TRBD2. There are 13 residues in the CDR3. J lost 6 bases, V lost 8 bases, and 6 bases had no gene match. Germline V CDR1 and CDR2: MNHEY, SVGEGT. The CDR3 DNA sequence: TGTGCCAGCCTCCCCGGGGGGGGCAATGAGCAGTTCTTC. Protein product: CASLPGGGNEQFF.

This clonotype was found once. A read error may be the cause here, since a much bigger clone is one base away. CDR3: CASSFGGGTTGELFF. The CDR3 DNA reads TGTGCCAGCAGCTTTGGCGGGGGGACAACCGGGGAGCTGTTTTTT. This chain joins TRBV7-2 and TRBJ2-2; 8 bases agree with TRBD2. The CDR3 has 15 residues. Per the germline V gene, CDR1 is SGHTA and CDR2 is FQGNSA. The junction had 5 bases not matched to a gene; V was cut back by 3 bases and J by 5 bases.

This clonotype was seen a single time. The rearrangement links TRBV12-5 to TRBJ2-1; 11 bases are shared with TRBD1. V trimming: 1 base; J trimming: 3 bases; junction bases outside the gene matches: 5. CDR1 and CDR2 (germline): LGHNT, FRNRAP. This CDR3 is built from 17 residues. The chain's CDR3 is CASGLGTGGEVYNEQFF. The CDR3 DNA follows: TGTGCTAGTGGTTTGGGGACAGGGGGCGAAGTCTACAATGAGCAGTTCTTC.

A few counts support this clonotype. J is TRBJ1-5 and V is TRBV6-5, with D possibly being TRBD1 (5 bases). This CDR3 has 17 residues. V shed 6 bases and J shed 2 bases, with 20 bases lying between them. Germline V gene sequence: CDR1 MNHEY, CDR2 SVGAGI. CDR3 residues: CASSEHLGPGGNQPQHF. DNA of the CDR3: TGTGCCAGCAGCGAACACCTCGGGCCGGGGGGCAATCAGCCCCAGCATTTT.

This clonotype was counted at least ten times. The J gene is TRBJ2-2, the V gene TRBV2, with 9 bases matching TRBD1. Trimming took 6 bases from V and 4 from J; bases not matched to a gene: 3. The CDR3 runs 14 residues. Germline V CDR1 and CDR2: SNHLY, FYNNEI. CDR3 protein: CASSGTGFTGELFF. Written as DNA, the CDR3 is TGTGCCAGCAGCGGGACAGGGTTCACCGGGGAGCTGTTTTTT.

This clonotype was counted a few times. The chain carries TRBV14 and TRBJ1-1; no definite D call. CDR1 and CDR2 (germline): SGHDN, FVKESK. V was pared by 4 bases and J by 7 bases, with 22 bases between. The CDR3 has 16 residues. CDR3 sequence (DNA): TGTGCCAGCAGCCGGAGCGCGAGTTCCCACTTTGGTGAAGCTTTCTTT. Its protein is CASSRSASSHFGEAFF.

This clonotype was observed at least ten times. The chain's CDR3 is CASSLASHGFGEQFF. For the CDR3, the DNA is TGTGCCAGCAGTTTAGCGAGTCACGGGTTCGGTGAGCAGTTCTTC. The chain couples TRBV12-3 or TRBV12-4 to TRBJ2-1, with no clear D. Trimming shortened V by 0 bases and J by 9 bases, and 15 bases separated the two germline ends. This CDR3 contains 15 residues.

This chain joins TRBV20-1 and TRBJ2-1; maybe TRBD2 (5 bases). Germline CDR1 is DFQATT and CDR2 is SNEGSKA (reference sequence). Trimming removed 0 bases at V and 0 bases at J, with 6 bases between. The CDR3 consists of 14 residues. CDR3 bases: TGCAGTGCTAGAGAGGGGAGCTCCTACAATGAGCAGTTCTTC. Amino acid sequence: CSAREGSSYNEQFF.

This clonotype was observed a single time. The chain joins TRBV2 to TRBJ2-1, with 11 bases aligning to TRBD2. The junction had 12 bases not matched to a gene; V was cut back by 3 bases and J by 8 bases. The CDR3 extends over 17 amino acids. Germline CDR1 reads SNHLY; CDR2 reads FYNNEI. CDR3 DNA: TGTGCCAGCAGTGACTTTGGAACTAGCGGGGGATACGATGAGCAGTTCTTC. Its protein product is CASSDFGTSGGYDEQFF.